These T cell receptor beta chains were read from a single sample in a study of CD8 T cells in ankylosing spondylitis. From the 5' RACE reads, TCRdb called clonotypes with MiXCR, one entry per CDR3 protein. The repertoire includes 670,000 or so distinct CDR3 sequences, under 20% of them detected once, and over 15% sits in the top ten. The sequenced sample consisted of blood, either unsorted or a sorted T cell fraction (not recorded which). Receptors originate from a male donor with ankylosing spondylitis. Both conserved end residues are trimmed from each CDR3. Each record gives: V gene, D gene, CDR3 protein. D genes are given only for firm matches.

>TRBV30|-
AWKVTESSYEQY
>TRBV7-9|-
ASSEESGTQY
>TRBV7-6|TRBD1
ASSLFTGGIDEQY
>TRBV12-3/TRBV12-4|-
ASSLKEGTEAF
>TRBV20-1|-
SAREWGLTEYNSPLH
>TRBV5-1|TRBD2
ASSLYSGRADAEQF
>TRBV10-3|TRBD1
AIGARDRGSNEQF
>TRBV20-1|TRBD1
SARNPGQGNTGELF
>TRBV10-3|-
AILAPEVNEQY
>TRBV27|-
ASSPPGSLYGYT
>TRBV18|-
ASSPGGQLSGNTIY
>TRBV20-1|TRBD2
SARDGSGSSYNEQF
>TRBV10-3|TRBD1
AISPRGPATYEQY
>TRBV29-1|-
SVEVGAARGYT
>TRBV12-3/TRBV12-4|-
ASSFGGFEKLF
>TRBV25-1|TRBD2
ASSASSGGPSTDTQY
>TRBV5-1|TRBD1
ASSRTGYSEAEAF
>TRBV29-1|TRBD2
SIEEVAGGPGGELF
>TRBV2|TRBD1
ASREDRGGEQY
>TRBV5-1|-
ASSSPPADTQY
>TRBV29-1|-
SVEMGRITDTQY
>TRBV4-3|-
ASSQTVTYEQY
>TRBV27|-
ASSLTDTYEQY
>TRBV4-2|-
ASSQDKGANSPLH
>TRBV12-3/TRBV12-4|TRBD2
ASSVLAGGGETQY
>TRBV5-1|-
ASSLDGGPTDTQY
>TRBV5-1|TRBD1
ASSLGTGNSWNQPQH